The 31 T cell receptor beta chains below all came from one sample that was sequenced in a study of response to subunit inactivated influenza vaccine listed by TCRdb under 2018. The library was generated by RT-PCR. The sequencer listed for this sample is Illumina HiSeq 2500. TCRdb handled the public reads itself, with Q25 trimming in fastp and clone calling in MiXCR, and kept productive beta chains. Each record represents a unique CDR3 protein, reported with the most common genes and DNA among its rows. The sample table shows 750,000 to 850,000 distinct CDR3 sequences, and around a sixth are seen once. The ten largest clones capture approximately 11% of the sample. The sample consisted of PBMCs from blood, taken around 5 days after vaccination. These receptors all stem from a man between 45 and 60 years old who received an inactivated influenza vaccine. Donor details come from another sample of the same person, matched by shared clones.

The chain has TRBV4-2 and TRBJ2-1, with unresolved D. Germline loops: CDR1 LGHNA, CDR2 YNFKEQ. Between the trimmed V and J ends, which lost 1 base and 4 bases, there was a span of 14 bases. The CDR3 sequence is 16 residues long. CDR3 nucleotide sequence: TGTGCCAGCAGCCAAGGGGCCCAGGACGGATACAATGAGCAGTTCTTC. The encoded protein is CASSQGAQDGYNEQFF.

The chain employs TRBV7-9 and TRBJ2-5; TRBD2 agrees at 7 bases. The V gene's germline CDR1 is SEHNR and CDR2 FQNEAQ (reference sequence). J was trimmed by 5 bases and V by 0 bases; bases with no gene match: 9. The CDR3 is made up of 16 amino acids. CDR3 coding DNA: TGTGCCAGCAGCTTAGCTTTGCGGGAGAGGAGGGAGACCCAGTACTTC. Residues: CASSLALRERRETQYF.

The CDR3 is CASSYADNQPQHF. The CDR3 region has the DNA TGTGCCAGCAGTTACGCGGACAATCAGCCCCAGCATTTT. The chain couples TRBV6-2 or TRBV6-3 to TRBJ1-5; D not certain. Between the trimmed V and J ends, which lost 2 bases and 3 bases, there was a span of 5 bases. The CDR3 length is 13 residues. Looked up from germline, CDR1 is MNHEY and CDR2 is SVGEGT.

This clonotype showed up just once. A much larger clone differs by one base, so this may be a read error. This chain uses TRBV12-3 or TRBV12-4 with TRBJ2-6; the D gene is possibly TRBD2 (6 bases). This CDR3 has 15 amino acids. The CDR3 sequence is CVSSLTSSGANVLTF. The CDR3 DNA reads TGTGTCAGCAGTTTGACTAGCTCTGGGGCCAACGTCCTGACTTTC.

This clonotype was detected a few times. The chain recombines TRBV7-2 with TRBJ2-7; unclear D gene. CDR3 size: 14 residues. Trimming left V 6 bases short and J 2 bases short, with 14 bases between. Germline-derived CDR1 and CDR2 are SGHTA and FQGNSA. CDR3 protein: CASSRNGPTYEQYF. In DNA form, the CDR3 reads TGTGCCAGCAGTCGAAACGGACCCACCTACGAGCAGTACTTC.

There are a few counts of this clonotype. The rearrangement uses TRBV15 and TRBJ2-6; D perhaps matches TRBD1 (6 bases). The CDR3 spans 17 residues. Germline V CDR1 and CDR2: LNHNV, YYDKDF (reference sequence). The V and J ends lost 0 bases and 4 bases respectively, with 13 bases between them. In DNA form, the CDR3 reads TGTGCCACCAGCAGAGATGGTACAGGGACCGGGGCCAACGTCCTGACTTTC. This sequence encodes CATSRDGTGTGANVLTF.

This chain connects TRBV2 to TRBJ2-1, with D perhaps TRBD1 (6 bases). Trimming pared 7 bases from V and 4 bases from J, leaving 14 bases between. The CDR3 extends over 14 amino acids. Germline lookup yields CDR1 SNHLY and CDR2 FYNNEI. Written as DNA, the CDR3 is TGTGCCAGCACCCTGGACAGAACTTACAATGAGCAGTTCTTC. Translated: CASTLDRTYNEQFF.

Here the CDR3 reads CAISREGSPYNEQFF. The CDR3 bases are TGTGCCATCTCGCGGGAAGGGAGCCCCTACAATGAGCAGTTCTTC. The chain couples TRBV28 to TRBJ2-1; D is possibly TRBD2 (6 bases). Trimming took 10 bases from V and 2 from J, leaving 18 bases between them. The germline CDR1 and CDR2 sequences are MDHEN and SYDVKM. CDR3 length: 15 amino acids.

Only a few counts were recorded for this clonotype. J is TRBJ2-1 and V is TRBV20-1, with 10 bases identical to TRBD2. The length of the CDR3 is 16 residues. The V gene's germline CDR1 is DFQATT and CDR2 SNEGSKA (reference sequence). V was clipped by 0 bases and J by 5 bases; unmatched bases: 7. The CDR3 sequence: CSARDLAGAFDNEQFF. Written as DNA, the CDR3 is TGCAGTGCTAGAGATCTAGCGGGAGCCTTTGACAATGAGCAGTTCTTC.

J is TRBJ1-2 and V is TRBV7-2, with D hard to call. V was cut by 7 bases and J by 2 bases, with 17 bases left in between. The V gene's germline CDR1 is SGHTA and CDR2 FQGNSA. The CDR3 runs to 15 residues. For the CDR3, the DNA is TGTGCCAGCACCCTAGCCCCAAGGTCCAACTATGGCTACACCTTC. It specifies CASTLAPRSNYGYTF.

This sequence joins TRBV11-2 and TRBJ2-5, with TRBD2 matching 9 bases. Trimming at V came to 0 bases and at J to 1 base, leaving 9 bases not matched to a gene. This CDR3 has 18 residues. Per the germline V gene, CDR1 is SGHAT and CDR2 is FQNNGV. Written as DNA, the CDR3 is TGTGCCAGCAGCTTAGATAAGCGGCTAGCGGGGACCCAAGAGACCCAGTACTTC. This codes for CASSLDKRLAGTQETQYF.

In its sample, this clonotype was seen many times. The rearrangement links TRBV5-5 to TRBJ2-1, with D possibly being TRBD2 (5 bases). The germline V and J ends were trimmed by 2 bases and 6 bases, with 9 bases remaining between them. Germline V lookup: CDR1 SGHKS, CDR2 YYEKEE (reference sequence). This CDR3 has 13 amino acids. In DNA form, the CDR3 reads TGTGCCAGCAGCTTCCAAGCGGCCAATGAGCAGTTCTTC. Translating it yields CASSFQAANEQFF.

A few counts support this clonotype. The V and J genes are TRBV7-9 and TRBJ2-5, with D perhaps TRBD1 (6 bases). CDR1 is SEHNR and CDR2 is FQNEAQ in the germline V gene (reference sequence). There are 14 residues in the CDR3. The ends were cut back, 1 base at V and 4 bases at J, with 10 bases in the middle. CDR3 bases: TGTGCCAGCAGCTTAGACAGGGCGACAGAGACCCAGTACTTC. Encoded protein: CASSLDRATETQYF.

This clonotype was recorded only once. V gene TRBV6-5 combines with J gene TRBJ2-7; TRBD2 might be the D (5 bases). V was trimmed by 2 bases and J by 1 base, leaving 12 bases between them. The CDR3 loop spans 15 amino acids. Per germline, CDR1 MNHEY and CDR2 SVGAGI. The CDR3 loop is CASSYGPAESYEQYF. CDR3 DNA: TGTGCCAGCAGTTACGGTCCAGCGGAGTCCTACGAGCAGTACTTC.

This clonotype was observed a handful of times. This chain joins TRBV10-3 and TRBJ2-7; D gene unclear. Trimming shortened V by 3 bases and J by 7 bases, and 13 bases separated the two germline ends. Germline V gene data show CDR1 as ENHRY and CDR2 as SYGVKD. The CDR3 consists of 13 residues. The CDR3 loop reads CAISDPPPGEQYF. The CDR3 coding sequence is TGTGCCATCAGTGATCCCCCCCCCGGGGAGCAGTACTTC.

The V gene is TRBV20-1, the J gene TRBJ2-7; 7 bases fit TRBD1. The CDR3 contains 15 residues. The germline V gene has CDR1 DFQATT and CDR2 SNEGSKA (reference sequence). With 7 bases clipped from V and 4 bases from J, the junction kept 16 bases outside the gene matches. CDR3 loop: CSVSTGSTGVYEQYF. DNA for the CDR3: TGCAGTGTTTCGACAGGGTCTACTGGGGTATACGAGCAGTACTTC.

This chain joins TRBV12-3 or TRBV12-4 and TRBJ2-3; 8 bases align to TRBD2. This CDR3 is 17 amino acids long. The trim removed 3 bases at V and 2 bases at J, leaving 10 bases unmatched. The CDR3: CASSFGSGGRATDTQYF. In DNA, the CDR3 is TGTGCCAGCAGTTTTGGCTCGGGGGGGCGTGCCACAGATACGCAGTATTTT.

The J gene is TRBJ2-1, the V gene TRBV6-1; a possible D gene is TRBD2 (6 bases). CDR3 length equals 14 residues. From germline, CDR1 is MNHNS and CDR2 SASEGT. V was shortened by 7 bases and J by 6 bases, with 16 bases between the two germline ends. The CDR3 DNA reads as TGTGCCAGCAACCCAAGCGGGCGGGGCAATGAGCAGTTCTTC. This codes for CASNPSGRGNEQFF.

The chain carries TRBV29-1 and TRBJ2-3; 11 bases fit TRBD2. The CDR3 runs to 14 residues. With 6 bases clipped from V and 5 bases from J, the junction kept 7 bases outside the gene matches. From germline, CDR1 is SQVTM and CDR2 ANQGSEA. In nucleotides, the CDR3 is TGCAGCGTCCTACTAGCGGGAGTGGGAGATACGCAGTATTTT. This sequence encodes CSVLLAGVGDTQYF.

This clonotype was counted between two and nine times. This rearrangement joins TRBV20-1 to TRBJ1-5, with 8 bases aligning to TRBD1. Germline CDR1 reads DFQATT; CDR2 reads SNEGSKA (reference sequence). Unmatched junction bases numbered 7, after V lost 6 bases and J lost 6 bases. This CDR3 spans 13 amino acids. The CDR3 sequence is CSAPWTGRQPQHF. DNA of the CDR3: TGCAGTGCACCTTGGACAGGGCGTCAGCCCCAGCATTTT.

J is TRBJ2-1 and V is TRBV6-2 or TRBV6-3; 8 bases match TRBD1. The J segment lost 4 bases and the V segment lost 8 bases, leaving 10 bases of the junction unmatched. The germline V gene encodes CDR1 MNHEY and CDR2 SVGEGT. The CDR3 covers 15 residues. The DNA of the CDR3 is TGTGCCAGCGAGTCAACAGGGGGGCGGTACAATGAGCAGTTCTTC. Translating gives CASESTGGRYNEQFF.

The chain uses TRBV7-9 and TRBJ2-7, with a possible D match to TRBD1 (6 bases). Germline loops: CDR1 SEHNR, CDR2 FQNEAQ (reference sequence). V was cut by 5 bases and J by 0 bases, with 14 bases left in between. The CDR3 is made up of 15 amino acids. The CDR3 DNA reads TGTGCCAGCAGCCTAAGGGCAGGGGACTCCTACGAGCAGTACTTC. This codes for CASSLRAGDSYEQYF.

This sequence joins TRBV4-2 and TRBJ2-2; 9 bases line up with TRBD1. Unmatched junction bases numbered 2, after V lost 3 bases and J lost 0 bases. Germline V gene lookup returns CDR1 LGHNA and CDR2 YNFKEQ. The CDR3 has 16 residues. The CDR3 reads CASSQRDRANTGELFF. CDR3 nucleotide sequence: TGTGCCAGCAGCCAGAGGGACAGGGCGAACACCGGGGAGCTGTTTTTT.

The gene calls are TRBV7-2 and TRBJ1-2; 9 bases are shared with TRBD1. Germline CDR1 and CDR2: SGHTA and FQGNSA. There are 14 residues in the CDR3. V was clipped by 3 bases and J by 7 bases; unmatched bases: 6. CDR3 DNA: TGTGCCAGCAGCTTTAAAACAGGGGGCCCTGGCTACACCTTC. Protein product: CASSFKTGGPGYTF. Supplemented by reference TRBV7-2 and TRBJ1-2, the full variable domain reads GAGVSQSPSNKVTEKGKDVELRCDPISGHTALYWYRQSLGQGLEFLIYFQGNSAPDKSGLPSDRFSAERTGGSVSTLTIQRTQQEDSAVYLCASSFKTGGPGYTFGSGTRLTVV.

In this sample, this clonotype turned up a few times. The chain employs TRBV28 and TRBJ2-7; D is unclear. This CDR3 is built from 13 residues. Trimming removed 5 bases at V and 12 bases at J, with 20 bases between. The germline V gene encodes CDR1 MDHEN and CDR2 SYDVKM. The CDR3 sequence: CASSPPGHRPRYF. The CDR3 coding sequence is TGTGCCAGCAGTCCCCCTGGGCATAGGCCGCGGTACTTC.

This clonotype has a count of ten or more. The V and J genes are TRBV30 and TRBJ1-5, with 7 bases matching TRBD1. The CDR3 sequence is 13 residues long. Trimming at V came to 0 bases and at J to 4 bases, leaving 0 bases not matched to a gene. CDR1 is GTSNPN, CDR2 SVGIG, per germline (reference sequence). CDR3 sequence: CAWSVQGNQPQHF. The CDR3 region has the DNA TGTGCCTGGAGTGTACAGGGGAATCAGCCCCAGCATTTT.

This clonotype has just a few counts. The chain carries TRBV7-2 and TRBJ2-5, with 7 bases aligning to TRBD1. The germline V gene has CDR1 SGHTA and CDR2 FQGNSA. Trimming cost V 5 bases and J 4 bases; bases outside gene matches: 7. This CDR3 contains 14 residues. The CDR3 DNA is TGTGCCAGCAGCCCAGGGGACAGCTTAGAGACCCAGTACTTC. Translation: CASSPGDSLETQYF.

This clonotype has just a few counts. Here the CDR3 reads CASSPRTSGGGGEQFF. CDR3 nucleotide sequence: TGCGCCAGCAGCCCTCGGACTAGCGGGGGGGGAGGTGAGCAGTTCTTC. The chain uses TRBV5-1 and TRBJ2-1; TRBD2 matches at 15 bases. Germline loops: CDR1 SGHRS, CDR2 YFSETQ. The CDR3 is 16 residues long. V shed 4 bases, J shed 9 bases, and the junction held 8 bases outside the gene matches.

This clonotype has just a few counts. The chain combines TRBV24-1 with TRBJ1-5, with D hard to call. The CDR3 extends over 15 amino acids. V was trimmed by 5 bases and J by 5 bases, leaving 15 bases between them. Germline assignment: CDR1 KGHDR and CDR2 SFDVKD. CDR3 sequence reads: CATSGIQDGDQPQHF. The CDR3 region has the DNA TGTGCCACCAGTGGGATCCAGGACGGTGATCAGCCCCAGCATTTT.

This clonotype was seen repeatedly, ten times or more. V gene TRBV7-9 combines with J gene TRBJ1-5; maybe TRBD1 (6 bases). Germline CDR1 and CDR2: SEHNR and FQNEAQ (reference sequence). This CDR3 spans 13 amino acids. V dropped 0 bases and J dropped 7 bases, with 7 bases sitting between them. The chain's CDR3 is CASSLAGGQPQHF. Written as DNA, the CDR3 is TGTGCCAGCAGCTTAGCAGGGGGACAGCCCCAGCATTTT.

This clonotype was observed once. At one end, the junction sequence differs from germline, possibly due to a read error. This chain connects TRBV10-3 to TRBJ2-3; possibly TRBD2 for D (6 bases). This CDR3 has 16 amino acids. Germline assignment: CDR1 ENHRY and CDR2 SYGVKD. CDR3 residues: CTISESAGRQTDTQYF. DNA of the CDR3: TGTACCATCAGTGAGTCGGCAGGGAGGCAAACAGATACGCAGTATTTT.